The 10 T cell receptor beta chains below all came from one sample that was sequenced in a study of chemoradiotherapy in HPV16-positive cancers. Repertoires were generated with immunoSEQ multiplex PCR, while TCRdb's copy carries only in-frame clones and drops some. The table includes some 9,600 clones, around 86% detected once. The sample was blood, taken from a patient who underwent chemoradiotherapy. The receptors here all came from a human donor with HPV-associated anogenital cancer.

The V call is TRBV30, the J call TRBJ2-7; D is unresolved. Germline V gene data show CDR1 as GTSNPN and CDR2 as SVGIG (reference sequence). V lost 1 base and J lost 1, with 5 bases in between. The CDR3 sequence is 12 residues long. The CDR3 DNA reads TGTGCCTGGAGTGGGGGATCCTACGAGCAGTACTTC. Amino acids: CAWSGGSYEQYF.

The chain employs TRBV7-7 and TRBJ2-5, with 9 bases that match TRBD1. CDR1 and CDR2 (germline): SSHAT, FNYEAQ (reference sequence). V was clipped by 5 bases and J by 2 bases; unmatched bases: 6. This CDR3 region has 15 residues. The CDR3 DNA reads as TGTGCCAGCAGCCTAGAAGACAGGGGGCAAGAGACCCAGTACTTC. This codes for CASSLEDRGQETQYF.

J is TRBJ1-2 and V is TRBV27; possibly TRBD1 for D (6 bases). There are 17 residues in the CDR3. CDR1 MNHEY and CDR2 SMNVEV come from the germline V gene (reference sequence). V lost 1 base, J lost 4 bases, and 19 bases lay in between. DNA for the CDR3: TGTGCCAGCAGTTTATACCCCGCAGGGGCCCGAATCTATGGCTACACCTTC. As protein: CASSLYPAGARIYGYTF.

The V and J genes are TRBV7-9 and TRBJ2-1; 7 positions agree with TRBD1. CDR1 and CDR2 from the germline V gene are SEHNR and FQNEAQ (reference sequence). The trim removed 5 bases at V and 1 base at J, leaving 5 bases unmatched. The CDR3 extends over 15 amino acids. The CDR3 reads CASSAWDRSYNEQFF. The CDR3 bases are TGTGCCAGCAGCGCCTGGGACAGATCCTACAATGAGCAGTTCTTC.

The rearrangement uses TRBV5-8 and TRBJ2-7; D is possibly TRBD1 (5 bases). V lost 3 bases, J lost 1 base, and 8 bases lay in between. This CDR3 is 13 amino acids long. Germline V gene data show CDR1 as SGHTS and CDR2 as YDEGEE. CDR3 DNA: TGTGCCAGCAGCTATCAGGGATCCTACGAGCAGTACTTC. Its translation is CASSYQGSYEQYF.

This chain joins TRBV7-3 and TRBJ2-2, with D perhaps matching TRBD1 (5 bases). The V gene's germline CDR1 is SGHTA and CDR2 FQGTGA. CDR3 size: 16 residues. V dropped 1 base and J dropped 1 base, with 10 bases sitting between them. The CDR3 DNA reads TGTGCCAGCAGCTTAATCCCCCAGGGGAACACCGGGGAGCTGTTTTTT. It yields the protein CASSLIPQGNTGELFF.

The chain combines TRBV25-1 with TRBJ1-2; 7 bases fit TRBD1. The CDR3 is made up of 14 amino acids. Losses at the gene ends were 4 bases for V and 12 bases for J; bases not matched to a gene: 14. The germline gives CDR1 MGHDK, CDR2 SYGVNS. The CDR3 loop reads CASSGRDRSMVHTF. The CDR3 DNA reads TGTGCCAGCAGTGGAAGGGACAGATCTATGGTACACACCTTC.

This sequence joins TRBV14 and TRBJ2-3; TRBD2 matches 8 bases. The V segment lost 4 bases and the J segment 2 bases; nucleotides outside the gene matches: 8. This CDR3 is built from 16 residues. Germline CDR1 and CDR2: SGHDN and FVKESK. This CDR3 reads CASSLRAGAPTDTQYF. DNA of the CDR3: TGTGCCAGCAGCCTTCGAGCGGGGGCCCCCACAGATACGCAGTATTTT. The entire variable domain, with the rest obtained from reference TRBV14 and TRBJ2-3, is as follows: EAGVTQFPSHSVIEKGQTVTLRCDPISGHDNLYWYRRVMGKEIKFLLHFVKESKQDESGMPNNRFLAERTGGTYSTLKVQPAELEDSGVYFCASSLRAGAPTDTQYFGPGTRLTVL.

CDR3 DNA: TGTGCCAGCAGCTTAGCCGGGGCGGATACGCAGTATTTT. The encoded protein is CASSLAGADTQYF. V and J are TRBV7-7 and TRBJ2-3; D is perhaps TRBD1 or TRBD2 (5 bases each). Looked up from germline, CDR1 is SSHAT and CDR2 is FNYEAQ (reference sequence). V lost 0 bases to trimming and J lost 6 bases, with 7 bases between them. This CDR3 is built from 13 residues.

This sequence joins TRBV6-1 and TRBJ1-1; D unclear. The V gene's germline CDR1 is MNHNS and CDR2 SASEGT. The CDR3 sequence is 13 residues long. Trimming took 7 bases from V and 4 from J, leaving 13 bases between them. CDR3 DNA: TGTGCCAGCAATCCCTTCGGAGGCACTGAAGCTTTCTTT. It translates to CASNPFGGTEAFF.